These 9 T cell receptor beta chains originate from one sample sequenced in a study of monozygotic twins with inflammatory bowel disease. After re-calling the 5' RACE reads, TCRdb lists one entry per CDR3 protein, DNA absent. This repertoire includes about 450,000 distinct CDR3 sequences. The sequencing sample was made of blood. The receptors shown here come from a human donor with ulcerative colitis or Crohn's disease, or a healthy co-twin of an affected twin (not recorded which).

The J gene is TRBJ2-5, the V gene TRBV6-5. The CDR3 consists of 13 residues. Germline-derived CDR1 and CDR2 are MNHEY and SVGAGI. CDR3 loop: CASSHGEKETQYF.

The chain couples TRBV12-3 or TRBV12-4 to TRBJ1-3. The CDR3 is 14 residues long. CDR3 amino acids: CASSFYISGNTIYF.

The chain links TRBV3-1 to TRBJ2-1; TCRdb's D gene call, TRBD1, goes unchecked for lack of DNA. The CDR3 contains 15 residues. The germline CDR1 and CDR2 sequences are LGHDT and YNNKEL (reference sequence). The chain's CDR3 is CASSQDRYPGGEQFF.

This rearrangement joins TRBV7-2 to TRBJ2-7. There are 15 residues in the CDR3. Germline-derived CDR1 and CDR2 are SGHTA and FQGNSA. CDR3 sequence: CASSRFGNSLGEQYF.

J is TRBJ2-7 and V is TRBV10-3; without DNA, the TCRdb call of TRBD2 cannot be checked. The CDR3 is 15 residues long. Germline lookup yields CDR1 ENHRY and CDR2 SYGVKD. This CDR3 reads CAISERGAGSYEQYF.

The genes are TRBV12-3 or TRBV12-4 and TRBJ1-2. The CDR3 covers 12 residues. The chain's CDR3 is CASSLASYGYTF.

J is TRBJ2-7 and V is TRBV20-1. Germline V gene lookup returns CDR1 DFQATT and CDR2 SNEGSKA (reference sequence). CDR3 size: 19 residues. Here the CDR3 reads CSALRFDWTAQSPSYEQYF.

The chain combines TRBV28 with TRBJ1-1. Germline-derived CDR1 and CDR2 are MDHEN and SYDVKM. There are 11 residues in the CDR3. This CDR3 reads CATTGGTEAFF.

The CDR3 region is CASGFSDSEQYF. The chain links TRBV12-5 to TRBJ2-7; TCRdb's assignment of TRBD1 cannot be checked, as there is no DNA. The CDR3 is made up of 12 amino acids. From germline, CDR1 is LGHNT and CDR2 FRNRAP. Variable domain in full (rest from reference TRBV12-5 and TRBJ2-7): DARVTQTPRHKVTEMGQEVTMRCQPILGHNTVFWYRQTMMQGLELLAYFRNRAPLDDSGMPKDRFSAEMPDATLATLKIQPSEPRDSAVYFCASGFSDSEQYFGPGTRLTVT.